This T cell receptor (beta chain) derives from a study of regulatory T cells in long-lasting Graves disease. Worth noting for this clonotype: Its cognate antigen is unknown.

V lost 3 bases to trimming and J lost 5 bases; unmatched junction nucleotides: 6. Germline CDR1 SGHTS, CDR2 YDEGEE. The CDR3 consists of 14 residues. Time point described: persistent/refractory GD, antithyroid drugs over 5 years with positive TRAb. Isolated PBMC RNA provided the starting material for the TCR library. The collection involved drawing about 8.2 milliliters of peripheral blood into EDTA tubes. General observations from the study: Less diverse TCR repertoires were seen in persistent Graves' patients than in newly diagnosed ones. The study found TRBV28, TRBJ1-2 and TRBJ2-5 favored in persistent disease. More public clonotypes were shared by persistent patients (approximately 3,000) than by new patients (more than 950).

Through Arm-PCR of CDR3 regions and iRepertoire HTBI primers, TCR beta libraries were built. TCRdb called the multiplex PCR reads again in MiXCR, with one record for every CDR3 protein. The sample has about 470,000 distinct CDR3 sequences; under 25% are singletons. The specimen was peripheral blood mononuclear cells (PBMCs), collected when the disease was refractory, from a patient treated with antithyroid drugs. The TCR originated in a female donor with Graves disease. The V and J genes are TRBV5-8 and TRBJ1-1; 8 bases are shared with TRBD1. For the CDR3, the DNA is TGTGCCAGCAGCTCGACAGGGGTTTATACTGAAGCTTTCTTT. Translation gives CASSSTGVYTEAFF.